The present T cell receptor beta chain was sequenced within a study of T cell responses to AZD1222 COVID-19 vaccine. There are 12 residues in the CDR3. V lost 5 bases to trimming and J lost 6 bases, with 11 bases between them. Germline V CDR1 and CDR2: PRHDT, FYEKMQ (reference sequence). Analysis merged second doses at about 4 or about 12 weeks. On this clone: Its cognate antigen is unknown.

Repertoires were generated with immunoSEQ multiplex PCR, while TCRdb's copy carries only in-frame clones and drops some. The table lists 100,000 to 120,000 clones, approximately 90% of them singletons. Study-wide points: Across the whole spike, CD4 TCRs peaked at regions 160-218 and 743-854. Among AZD1222 vaccinees, only 5 to 7 were seropositive at baseline.

The receptor was isolated from an adult who received the AZD1222 COVID-19 vaccine. The source was peripheral blood, collected 28 days after the second AZD1222 dose. V is TRBV13 and J is TRBJ2-7, with D perhaps TRBD1 (5 bases). CDR3 amino acids: CASSQNRPEQYF. The CDR3 nucleotides read TGTGCCAGCAGCCAAAACAGGCCCGAGCAGTACTTC. Combining the CDR3 with reference TRBV13 and TRBJ2-7 gives the whole variable domain AAGVIQSPRHLIKEKRETATLKCYPIPRHDTVYWYQQGPGQDPQFLISFYEKMQSDKGSIPDRFSAQQFSDYHSELNMSSLELGDSALYFCASSQNRPEQYFGPGTRLTVT.